The present TCR beta chain was sequenced within a study of blood T cell repertoires in COVID-19. Study at large: Spain, Italy and the United States supplied samples that represented acute and convalescent COVID-19.

As processed by the authors: The assay estimated nucleated cells by amplifying reference gene primers. The data were produced by immunoSEQ multiplex PCR, yet TCRdb's version contains in-frame clones alone and is incomplete. V, J and clone size derive from that table, while D and trimming were established from the DNA sequence. The repertoire consists of approximately 12,000 clones, with 70% to 75% occurring once and the leading ten covering approximately 6%. Germline CDR1 is SGDLS and CDR2 is YYNGEE. This CDR3 region has 14 residues. Germline trimming cut 4 bases from V and 3 bases from J; bases unmatched to any gene: 3. This clone is labeled medium-sized (0.01 to 0.1%).

Sequencing was carried out using peripheral blood. The receptor's source is a man between 60 and 70 years old with COVID-19, enrolled during active disease. This rearrangement joins TRBV9 to TRBJ2-5; 10 bases map to TRBD2. The CDR3 sequence is CASSPSGREETQYF. The CDR3 bases are TGTGCCAGCAGCCCCAGCGGGAGGGAAGAGACCCAGTACTTC.